Listed below are T cell receptor beta chains from one sample, sequenced in a study of blood T cell repertoires in COVID-19. Profiled with immunoSEQ multiplex PCR; TCRdb holds only in-frame clones, not every one. The data show approximately 170,000 clones, 70% to 85% seen once. The sequenced material came from peripheral blood. The receptors derive from a man in his sixties who had recovered from COVID-19. CDR3s include the opening cysteine and the closing phenylalanine or tryptophan.

v_gene	CDR3aa
TRBV2	CASTQQGFNQPQHF
TRBV6-2/TRBV6-3	CASSVGTGGGTEAFF
TRBV6-6	CASSSSTEGENEKLFF
TRBV29-1	CSTSQGDPYEQYF
TRBV2	CASSSPGHEQFF
TRBV19	CASRLRAQNSPLHF
TRBV10-3	CASTDKLDGELFF
TRBV19	CASSARGRGGLETQYF
TRBV27	CATQSGGNEQFF
TRBV12-3/TRBV12-4	CASIGLEGETQYF
TRBV7-7	CASSQTRDRAYEQFF
TRBV3-1/TRBV3-2	CASSRKGAGTQYF
TRBV12-3/TRBV12-4	CASSFFQKLFF
TRBV4-1	CASSQASGGIETQYF
TRBV25-1	CASSVTEGAQYF
TRBV18	CASSPRGPGNTIYF
TRBV4-2	CASSPLESHMNTEAFF
TRBV5-4	CASSLHSGANTGELFF
TRBV3-1/TRBV3-2	CASSQADSANQPQHF
TRBV5-4	CASSQGAAKQETQYF
TRBV6-5	CASSPAEGTNEKLFF
TRBV4-3	CASSQEAVQGNTDTQYF
TRBV19	CASSITTKTYEQYF
TRBV19	CASREGRTPSNYGYTF
TRBV7-7	CASSSNRGPGELFF
TRBV4-2	CASSLLSEQFF
TRBV11-3	CASSLNWGGGATDTQYF
TRBV4-3	CASSQGQGYNSPLHF
TRBV3-1/TRBV3-2	CASSQDRGRDYGYTF
TRBV6-5	CASSYLYTDTQYF
TRBV7-9	CASSTSGQKNTEAFF
TRBV3-1/TRBV3-2	CASSQTRGWNEQFF
TRBV7-2	CASSLTRSSYEQYF
TRBV7-9	CASRQEGGRANEQYF
TRBV5-5	CASSLHPSAQEYNEQFF
TRBV5-6	CASSLGTGISNQPQHF
TRBV19	CASSMRDPISGTGRAFF
TRBV5-6	CASSPSPAANTEAFF
TRBV6-6	CASFSPSYEQYF
TRBV29-1	CSVQGSDGNTIYF
TRBV3-1/TRBV3-2	CASSQEGGMSIQYF
TRBV30	CAWQGVEAEAFF
TRBV4-2	CASNPSGYTDTQYF
TRBV6-5	CASSYSRGDTQYF
TRBV3-1/TRBV3-2	CASSQAQNTGELFF
TRBV5-1	CASSLQRGDYNEQFF
TRBV27	CASSLDRGTDTQYF
TRBV7-8	CASSLSYRGSDYGYTF
TRBV21-1	CASSKVAGESVRQPQHF